This TCR beta chain appears in the sequencing data of a study of radiation and T cells in renal cell carcinoma. Whole-study context: Nephrectomy followed 15 Gy stereotactic body radiation by 4 weeks. General study points: Pretreatment tumor biopsies were lacking, so baseline clonotypes are unknown.

Germline assignment: CDR1 SGHRS and CDR2 YFSETQ. Trimming left V 0 bases short and J 0 bases short, with 7 bases between. This CDR3 is built from 14 residues. Data came from immunoSEQ multiplex PCR; TCRdb stores just in-frame clones and leaves some out. The sample holds roughly 60,000 clones, around three quarters seen once. Concerning this clone: The antigen remains undetermined.

Regarding time point: blood 2 weeks post-SBRT. The treatment here: 15 Gy SBRT to primary tumor, nephrectomy 4 weeks later. Blood was sampled at baseline, 2 weeks and 4 weeks after SBRT. The source was blood, collected from a patient whose treatment included radiotherapy and nephrectomy. The origin of this receptor is a man in his sixties with renal cell carcinoma. V and J are TRBV5-1 and TRBJ2-7, with D tentatively TRBD1 (5 bases). CDR3 in amino acids: CASSLEGSSYEQYF. CDR3 nucleotide sequence: TGCGCCAGCAGCTTGGAGGGGTCCTCCTACGAGCAGTACTTC.